The present T cell receptor (beta chain) was sequenced within a study of blood T cell repertoires in COVID-19. Method: immunoSEQ multiplex PCR; TCRdb's copy keeps in-frame clones and lacks some. The sample shows some 420,000 clones, around 89% of them seen only once. Cohorts were based on clinical histories the participants reported. The CDR3 spans 13 residues. CDR1 SGHKS and CDR2 YYEKEE come from the germline V gene (reference sequence). With 1 base removed from V and 1 base from J, the gap between germline ends came to 5 bases. V is TRBV5-5 and J is TRBJ1-1; a possible D gene is TRBD1 (5 bases). The source of this sequence is a man aged 25 to 45 who had recovered from COVID-19. The specimen was PBMCs or T cells enriched from blood (not recorded which). CDR3 sequence: CASSLRGNTEAFF. CDR3 sequence (DNA): TGTGCCAGCAGCTTGAGGGGGAACACTGAAGCTTTCTTT.